The rows below give T cell receptor beta chains drawn from one sample of a study of blood T cell repertoires in COVID-19. Sequencing was performed with immunoSEQ multiplex PCR; in TCRdb, only in-frame clones are kept and a portion is missing. Among roughly 150,000 clones listed, around 83% were seen once. The sample was peripheral blood. The receptor source for this set is a woman aged 45-59 years with acute or convalescent COVID-19. CDR3s include the opening cysteine and the closing phenylalanine or tryptophan. A D gene is named only where the DNA matches it firmly. Some rows have no size entry. The others give once, few or many, or a class for an expanded clone.

d_call cdr3_length j_call v_call clone_size cdr3_aa cdr3_nt
. 15 TRBJ1-5 TRBV1 . CTSSQDGQYNQPQHF TGCACCAGCAGCCAAGACGGACAGTACAATCAGCCCCAGCATTTT
TRBD2 13 TRBJ2-7 TRBV7-3 once CASSLGTNLEQYF TGTGCCAGCAGCTTAGGGACTAATCTCGAGCAGTACTTC
. 14 TRBJ1-1 TRBV28 . CASSTGGAWTEAFF TGTGCCAGCAGTACGGGGGGGGCGTGGACTGAAGCTTTCTTT
. 17 TRBJ1-5 TRBV28 once CASSSPPQGIGNQPQHF TGTGCCAGCAGCTCCCCTCCTCAGGGTATCGGCAATCAGCCCCAGCATTTT
. 14 TRBJ1-1 TRBV4-2 . CASSQGERYPEAFF TGTGCCAGCAGCCAAGGAGAGCGATACCCTGAAGCTTTCTTT
. 12 TRBJ1-3 TRBV28 . CASSIQGYTIYF TGTGCCAGCAGCATACAGGGTTACACCATATATTTT
TRBD1 16 TRBJ1-5 TRBV4-3 . CASSQDIQGNNQPQHF TGCGCCAGCAGCCAAGATATACAGGGGAATAATCAGCCCCAGCATTTT
. 15 TRBJ2-7 TRBV6-2/TRBV6-3 once CASSRGDKSSYEQYF TGTGCCAGCAGTCGGGGGGACAAGAGCTCCTACGAGCAGTACTTC
TRBD1 14 TRBJ2-3 TRBV29-1 once CSTRTGSGTDTQYF TGCAGCACCAGGACAGGGAGCGGGACAGATACGCAGTATTTT
. 13 TRBJ1-2 TRBV29-1 . CSDRDDRQYGYTF TGCAGCGACCGAGATGACAGGCAGTATGGCTACACCTTC
TRBD1 15 TRBJ2-6 TRBV10-3 . CAIHPTGAGANVLTF TGTGCCATCCACCCCACAGGGGCTGGGGCCAACGTCCTGACTTTC
. 16 TRBJ1-1 TRBV3-1/TRBV3-2 few CASSLPGHTPNTEAFF TGTGCCAGCAGCCTGCCGGGACACACACCGAACACAGAAGCTTTCTTT
TRBD1 16 TRBJ2-2 TRBV2 . CASSARQGRNTGELFF TGTGCCAGCAGTGCCCGACAGGGTCGGAACACCGGGGAGCTGTTTTTT
TRBD1 15 TRBJ1-2 TRBV28 . CASSAGGQTYYGYTF TGTGCCAGCAGCGCGGGGGGACAGACGTACTATGGCTACACCTTC
. 13 TRBJ1-2 TRBV20-1 . CSASTGGDYGYTF TGCAGTGCTAGTACGGGGGGCGACTATGGCTACACCTTC
TRBD2 18 TRBJ2-7 TRBV4-3 . CASSQTGLAGETSYEQYF TGCGCCAGCAGCCAAACGGGACTAGCGGGAGAAACTTCCTACGAGCAGTACTTC
. 15 TRBJ2-2 TRBV5-6 . CASSLIRGATGELFF TGTGCCAGCAGCTTGATTCGTGGGGCTACCGGGGAGCTGTTTTTT
. 15 TRBJ1-5 TRBV19 . CASSHDRYSNQPQHF TGTGCCAGTAGTCACGACAGATATAGCAATCAGCCCCAGCATTTT
TRBD2 16 TRBJ2-7 TRBV18 . CASSPPGGGSSYEQYF TGTGCCAGCTCACCACCGGGCGGGGGGTCTTCCTACGAGCAGTACTTC
. 14 TRBJ1-1 TRBV24-1 . CATKKGPTGQEAFF TGTGCCACCAAGAAGGGCCCGACAGGCCAAGAAGCTTTCTTT
. 15 TRBJ1-5 TRBV7-2 once CASSLIVGGNQPQHF TGTGCCAGCAGCTTAATTGTAGGGGGCAATCAGCCCCAGCATTTT
TRBD2 14 TRBJ2-7 TRBV5-1 few CASSSSGRVYEQYF TGCGCCAGCAGTTCTAGCGGGAGGGTCTACGAGCAGTACTTC
TRBD1 14 TRBJ1-2 TRBV3-1/TRBV3-2 . CASSQEGRGRSHTF TGTGCCAGCAGCCAAGAGGGCAGGGGGCGGTCACACACCTTC
TRBD1 15 TRBJ1-2 TRBV2 . CASSILQGAGDGYTF TGTGCCAGCAGTATTCTACAGGGGGCTGGCGATGGCTACACCTTC
TRBD2 18 TRBJ2-1 TRBV9 . CASSPRLAGGPAYNEQFF TGTGCCAGCAGCCCTCGACTAGCGGGAGGGCCAGCCTACAATGAGCAGTTCTTC
TRBD1 14 TRBJ1-2 TRBV5-1 . CASSPGQGPYGYTF TGCGCCAGCAGCCCGGGACAGGGACCCTATGGCTACACCTTC